This is a list of T cell receptor beta chains from one sample in a study of T-cell reconstitution after alpha-beta-depleted transplantation in children. Each CDR3 protein gets one entry after TCRdb re-called the PCR reads with MiXCR. The sample has about 230,000 distinct CDR3 sequences; around 11% are singletons. The source was PBMCs from the stem cell graft donor, collected from the stem cell graft. All receptors come from a human donor who donated a stem cell graft to a child with acute lymphoblastic leukemia. Each CDR3 is given with its conserved first and last residue. Each record gives: CDR3 protein, CDR3 DNA, V gene, J gene, clone size, D gene. A D gene is named only where the DNA matches it firmly. Clone size appears in some rows only: once, few, many, or a class for an expanded clone.

CDR3aa: CASSPEDRADGYTF; CDR3nt: TGTGCCAGCAGCCCAGAGGACAGGGCGGATGGCTACACCTTC; v_gene: TRBV7-9; j_gene: TRBJ1-2; abundance: many; d_gene: TRBD1
CDR3aa: CASSSGTGSLSNQPQHF; CDR3nt: TGTGCCAGCAGTTCCGGGACAGGGAGCCTTAGCAATCAGCCCCAGCATTTT; v_gene: TRBV6-5; j_gene: TRBJ1-5; abundance: many; d_gene: TRBD1
CDR3aa: CASSQDLSQAGGPGELFF; CDR3nt: TGCGCCAGCAGCCAAGATCTGTCCCAAGCGGGAGGGCCCGGGGAGCTGTTTTTT; v_gene: TRBV4-3; j_gene: TRBJ2-2; abundance: .; d_gene: TRBD2
CDR3aa: CASSLGTGGWFF; CDR3nt: TGTGCCAGCAGCCTCGGGACAGGGGGCTGGTTCTTC; v_gene: TRBV7-6; j_gene: TRBJ2-1; abundance: .; d_gene: TRBD1
CDR3aa: CASTLGDEQYF; CDR3nt: TGTGCCAGCACCCTGGGGGACGAGCAGTACTTC; v_gene: TRBV6-2/TRBV6-3; j_gene: TRBJ2-7; abundance: few; d_gene: .
CDR3aa: CASRRGVNTEAFF; CDR3nt: TGTGCCAGCAGAAGGGGAGTGAACACTGAAGCTTTCTTT; v_gene: TRBV28; j_gene: TRBJ1-1; abundance: many; d_gene: .
CDR3aa: CSARDLGQIYGYTF; CDR3nt: TGCAGTGCTAGAGATTTAGGACAGATCTATGGCTACACCTTC; v_gene: TRBV20-1; j_gene: TRBJ1-2; abundance: many; d_gene: .
CDR3aa: CSARRGGRTDTQYF; CDR3nt: TGCAGTGCAAGAAGGGGGGGCCGGACAGATACGCAGTATTTT; v_gene: TRBV20-1; j_gene: TRBJ2-3; abundance: many; d_gene: .
CDR3aa: CATKDVQGASNQPQHF; CDR3nt: TGTGCCACGAAAGACGTGCAGGGGGCGAGCAATCAGCCCCAGCATTTT; v_gene: TRBV6-2/TRBV6-3; j_gene: TRBJ1-5; abundance: many; d_gene: TRBD1
CDR3aa: CASRRFDRNTEAFF; CDR3nt: TGTGCCAGCAGGCGATTCGACAGGAACACTGAAGCTTTCTTT; v_gene: TRBV7-9; j_gene: TRBJ1-1; abundance: many; d_gene: .
CDR3aa: CSARDSQGLGELFF; CDR3nt: TGCAGTGCTAGAGATTCACAGGGTCTCGGGGAGCTGTTTTTT; v_gene: TRBV20-1; j_gene: TRBJ2-2; abundance: .; d_gene: .
CDR3aa: CASSQGSADTQYF; CDR3nt: TGTGCCAGCAGCCAAGGTTCGGCAGATACGCAGTATTTT; v_gene: TRBV4-2; j_gene: TRBJ2-3; abundance: many; d_gene: .
CDR3aa: CASSLRSPMVDEQFF; CDR3nt: TGTGCCAGCAGCCTACGGAGTCCCATGGTCGATGAGCAGTTCTTC; v_gene: TRBV7-9; j_gene: TRBJ2-1; abundance: many; d_gene: .